This note documents a single T cell receptor beta chain sequence. Ten or more counts support this clonotype. Its antigen remains undetermined. Qualities for individual bases were not recorded, and no much larger clone is one base off. The data were obtained in a study of human T cells and chemical hapten exposure (dated by TCRdb to the early 2020s). Context from the whole study: For sensitization, 2% DPC in acetone was applied to a roughly 2 cm by roughly 2 cm area of upper inner arm skin. Patch tests used Finn chambers with 0.01% DPC on the upper back, scored after 6 days by International Contact Dermatitis Research Group standards. Weekly therapeutic DPC doses were additionally applied to the scalp of patients throughout the roughly 23-week study period. Blood was sampled from patients pre-sensitization (week 0) and at 2, 6 and about 24 weeks after DPC sensitization. Roughly 30 alopecia patients provided blood for TCR sequencing at one to four time points (pre-sensitization, 2, 6 and 24 weeks). Most of the patients in the cohort were female, and the cohort covered alopecia areata with under or over 50% scalp involvement, alopecia totalis and alopecia universalis. Libraries were pooled for sequencing, and variation in per-sample TCR yields was attributed mainly to small differences in library volumes within the pool. Peripheral blood TCR repertoire changes were tracked in vivo in alopecia patients during primary and secondary sensitization to the hapten diphenylcyclopropenone (DPC). Study-wide findings and limitations: No change with DPC sensitization was found in the number of TCRs above 1 in 1000 frequency, and no evidence of global repertoire structure alterations was found. Repeated subsampling changed both the strength of the expansion versus patch-test correlation and the threshold at which the correlation became significant. Alopecia, a presumed autoimmune disease, was present in all patients, so the immune response of the patients might differ from that of healthy individuals. Significantly more large CDR3 similarity clusters were formed by expanded TCRs than by pre-sensitization or healthy control sets, consistent with antigen-driven responses. Patch test score was positively correlated with the number of PT1 expanded TCRs, with significance at thresholds 8, 16 and 32 but not at 4.

The sample's time point label is to be understood as: patch test 2, 6 weeks after DPC sensitization. The sample's treatment or condition, from its label and the paper: therapeutic diphenylcyclopropenone sensitization with weekly scalp DPC. At every patch-test visit, the blood draw took place before the patch test was put on. To be eligible, patients had to be aged 18 to 70, diagnosed with alopecia and judged suitable for DPC therapy, while pregnant patients were excluded. Total RNA was extracted from unfractionated whole blood collected in Tempus Blood RNA tubes. The CDR1 and CDR2 encoded by the germline V gene are MDHEN and SYDVKM. The CDR3 contains 16 residues, cysteine and phenylalanine counted. Only the CDR3 portion is preserved as DNA: 48 bases, with reading frame beginning at the first base. V is trimmed back by 8 bases and J by 3 bases, and the junction contains 13 bases that no gene match accounts for.

Libraries were built with RACE. Sequencing took place on a NextSeq 500. Library preparation attached unique molecular identifiers to individual cDNA molecules for quantitative, reproducible TCR counting. Each blood RNA sample was used to sequence both TCR alpha and TCR beta chains. As for the original processing: Samples had a median of roughly 98,000 TCRs, with a range from about 23,224 to 750,000. V, J and CDR3 annotation of the TCR reads was carried out using the Decombinator software suite. For PS versus PT1 abundance plots, all samples were subsampled to the same number of TCRs (28,000). TCRs were defined as expanded if absent before sensitization and observed at least eight times at the 2-week time point. TCRdb redid the processing of the public reads, applying fastp at Q25 and MiXCR, and retained in-frame beta chains. Merged by CDR3 protein, the rows form single entries marked with the most common genes and DNA. For this entry, the V and J calls and clone size follow TCRdb and not the study's own pipeline. The sample includes tens of thousands of distinct CDR3 sequences, with about 3% observed a single time. About 6.2% of the sample is in the top ten clones.

Sequenced here: whole blood, sampled in connection with sensitization to the hapten diphenylcyclopropenone (DPC). The chain is assembled from TRBV28 and TRBJ2-1, and 7 junction bases match TRBD2. The receptor was isolated from a man between 40 and 49 years old with alopecia areata. Some clones in this sample may be carry-over from other donors' samples. The CDR3 region has the sequence CASLSSGLADYNEQFF. The DNA sequence is TGTGCCAGCTTATCATCTGGGCTAGCGGACTACAATGAGCAGTTCTTC.